This note documents a single T cell receptor (beta chain) sequence. The entry originates in a study of shared clonotypes between healthy human individuals. Assay used: immunoSEQ multiplex PCR; TCRdb lists only in-frame clones, some missing. The sample includes 2 million to 2.5 million clones, over 90% of them seen just once. V lost 0 bases to trimming and J lost 4 bases; unmatched junction nucleotides: 10. This CDR3 spans 17 amino acids. The germline CDR1 and CDR2 sequences are SGDLS and YYNGEE. The sequencing sample was made of naive CD4+ T cells from PBMCs. The subset was: CD45RA+ positively selected. The TCR was taken from a young man in good health. Some clones in this sample may be carry-over from other donors' samples. This rearrangement joins TRBV9 to TRBJ2-3; 8 positions agree with TRBD1. Here the CDR3 DNA reads TGTGCCAGCAGCGTAGCTACGGGCAGGGGGCTTGCAGATACGCAGTATTTT. It codes for CASSVATGRGLADTQYF.